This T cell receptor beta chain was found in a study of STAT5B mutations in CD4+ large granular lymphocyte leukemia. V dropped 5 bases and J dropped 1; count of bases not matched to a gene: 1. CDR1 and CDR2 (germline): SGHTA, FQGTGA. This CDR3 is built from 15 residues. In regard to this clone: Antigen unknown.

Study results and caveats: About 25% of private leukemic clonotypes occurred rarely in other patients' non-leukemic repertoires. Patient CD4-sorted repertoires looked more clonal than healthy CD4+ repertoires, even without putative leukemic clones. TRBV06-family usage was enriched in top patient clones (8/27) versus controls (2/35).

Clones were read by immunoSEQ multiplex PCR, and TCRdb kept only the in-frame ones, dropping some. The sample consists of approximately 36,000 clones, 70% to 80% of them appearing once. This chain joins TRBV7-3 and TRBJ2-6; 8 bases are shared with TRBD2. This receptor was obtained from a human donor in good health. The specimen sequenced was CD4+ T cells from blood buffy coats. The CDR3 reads CASSRGGSGANVLTF. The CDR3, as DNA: TGTGCCAGCAGCCGCGGGGGGTCTGGGGCCAACGTCCTGACTTTC.